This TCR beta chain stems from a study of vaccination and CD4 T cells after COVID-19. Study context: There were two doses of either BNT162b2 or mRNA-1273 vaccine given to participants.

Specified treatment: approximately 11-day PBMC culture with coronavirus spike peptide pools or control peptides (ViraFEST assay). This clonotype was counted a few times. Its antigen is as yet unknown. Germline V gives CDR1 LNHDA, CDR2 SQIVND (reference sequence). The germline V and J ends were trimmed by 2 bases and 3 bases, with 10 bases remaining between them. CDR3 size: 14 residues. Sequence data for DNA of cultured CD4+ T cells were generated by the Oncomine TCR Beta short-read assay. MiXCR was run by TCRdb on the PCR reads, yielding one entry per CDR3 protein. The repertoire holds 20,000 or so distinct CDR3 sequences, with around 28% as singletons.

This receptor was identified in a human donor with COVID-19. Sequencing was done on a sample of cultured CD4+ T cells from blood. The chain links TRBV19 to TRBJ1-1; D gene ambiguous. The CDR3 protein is CASSIRPEHTEAFF. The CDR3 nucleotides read TGTGCCAGTAGTATAAGGCCGGAGCACACTGAAGCTTTCTTT.